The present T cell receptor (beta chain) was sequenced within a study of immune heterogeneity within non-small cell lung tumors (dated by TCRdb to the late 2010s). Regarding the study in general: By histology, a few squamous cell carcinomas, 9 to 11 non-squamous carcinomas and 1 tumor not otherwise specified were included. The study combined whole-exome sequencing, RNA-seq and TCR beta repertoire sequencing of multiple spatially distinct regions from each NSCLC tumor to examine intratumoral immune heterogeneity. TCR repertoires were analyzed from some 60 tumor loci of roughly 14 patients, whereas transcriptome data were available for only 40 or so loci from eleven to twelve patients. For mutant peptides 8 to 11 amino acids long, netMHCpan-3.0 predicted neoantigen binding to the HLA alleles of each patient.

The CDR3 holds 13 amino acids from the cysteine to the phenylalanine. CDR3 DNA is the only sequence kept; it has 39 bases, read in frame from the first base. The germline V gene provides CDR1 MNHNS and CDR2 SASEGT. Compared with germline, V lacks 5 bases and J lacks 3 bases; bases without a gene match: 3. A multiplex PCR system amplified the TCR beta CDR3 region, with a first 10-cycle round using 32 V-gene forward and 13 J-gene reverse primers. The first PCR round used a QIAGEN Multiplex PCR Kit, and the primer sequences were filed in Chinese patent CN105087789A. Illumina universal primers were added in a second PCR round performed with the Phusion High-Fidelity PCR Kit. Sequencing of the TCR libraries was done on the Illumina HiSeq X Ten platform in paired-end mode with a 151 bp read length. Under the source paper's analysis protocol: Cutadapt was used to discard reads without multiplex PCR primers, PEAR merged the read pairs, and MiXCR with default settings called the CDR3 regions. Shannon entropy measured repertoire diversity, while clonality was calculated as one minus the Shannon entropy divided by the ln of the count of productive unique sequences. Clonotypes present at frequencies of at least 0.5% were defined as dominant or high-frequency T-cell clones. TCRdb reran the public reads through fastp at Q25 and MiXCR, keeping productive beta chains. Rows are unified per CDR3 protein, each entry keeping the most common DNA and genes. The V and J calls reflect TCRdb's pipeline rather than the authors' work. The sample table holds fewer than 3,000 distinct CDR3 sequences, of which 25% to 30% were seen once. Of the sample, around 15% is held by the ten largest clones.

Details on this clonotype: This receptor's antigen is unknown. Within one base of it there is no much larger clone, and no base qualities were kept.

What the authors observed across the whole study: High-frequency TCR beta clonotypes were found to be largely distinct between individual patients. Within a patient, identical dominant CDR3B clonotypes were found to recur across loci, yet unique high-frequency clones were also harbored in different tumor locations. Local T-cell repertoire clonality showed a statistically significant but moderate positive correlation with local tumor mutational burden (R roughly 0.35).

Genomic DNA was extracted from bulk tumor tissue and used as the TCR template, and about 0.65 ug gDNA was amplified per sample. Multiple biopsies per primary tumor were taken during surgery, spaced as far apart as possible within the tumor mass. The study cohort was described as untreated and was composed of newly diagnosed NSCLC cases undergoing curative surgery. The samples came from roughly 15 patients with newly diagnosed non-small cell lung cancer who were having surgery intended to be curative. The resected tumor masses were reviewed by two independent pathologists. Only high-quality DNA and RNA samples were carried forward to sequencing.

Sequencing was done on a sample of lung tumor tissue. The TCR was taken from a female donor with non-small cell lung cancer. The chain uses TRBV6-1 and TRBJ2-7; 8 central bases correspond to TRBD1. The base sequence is TGTGCCAGCAGTCCAGGGGGCTTCTACGAGCAGTACTTC. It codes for CASSPGGFYEQYF.